The rows below give T cell receptor beta chains drawn from one sample of a study of blood T cells in healthy people across ages. Each CDR3 protein is one row after TCRdb ran MiXCR on the 5' RACE reads. The table shows 600,000 to 650,000 distinct CDR3 sequences, with under 65% occurring only once. The sequenced sample was blood. All receptors come from a man aged 60-69 years in good health. The CDR3 runs from the conserved cysteine through the conserved F or W. A D gene is named only where the DNA matches it firmly. The listing skips clone size in some rows; elsewhere it reads once, few, many or a size class.

cdr3_aa cdr3_nt j_call v_call clone_size d_call
CSVGHGETQYF TGCAGCGTTGGACATGGGGAGACCCAGTACTTC TRBJ2-5 TRBV29-1 NA NA
CSAKGASGGHEETQYF TGCAGTGCCAAAGGGGCTAGCGGGGGCCACGAAGAGACCCAGTACTTC TRBJ2-5 TRBV20-1 many TRBD2
CASSQRLAGGTDTQYF TGTGCCAGCAGCCAGCGACTAGCGGGGGGCACAGATACGCAGTATTTT TRBJ2-3 TRBV4-2 NA TRBD2
CASSRDATQYF TGTGCCAGCAGCCGGGACGCGACCCAGTACTTC TRBJ2-5 TRBV6-1 few NA
CASSANSPLHF TGTGCCAGCAGCGCTAATTCACCCCTCCACTTT TRBJ1-6 TRBV12-3/TRBV12-4 NA NA
CASSSSGLALQETQYF TGCGCCAGCAGTTCCAGTGGACTAGCTCTTCAAGAGACCCAGTACTTC TRBJ2-5 TRBV5-1 NA TRBD2
CATSRVLQEAFF TGTGCCACCAGCAGGGTTTTACAGGAAGCTTTCTTT TRBJ1-1 TRBV15 NA NA
CASSPQAGTGYGYTF TGTGCCAGCAGCCCCCAGGCAGGGACGGGCTATGGCTACACCTTC TRBJ1-2 TRBV7-2 NA NA
CSASPGTDVETQYF TGCAGTGCTAGCCCCGGGACAGACGTAGAGACCCAGTACTTC TRBJ2-5 TRBV20-1 NA TRBD1
CASSPGTSGLQETQYF TGTGCCAGCAGCCCCGGGACTAGCGGCTTGCAAGAGACCCAGTACTTC TRBJ2-5 TRBV9 many TRBD2
CASSLDYRDNEQFF TGTGCCAGCAGCTTAGACTACAGGGACAATGAGCAGTTCTTC TRBJ2-1 TRBV7-2 few NA
CASSPWEGRETQYF TGTGCCAGCAGCCCATGGGAGGGGAGAGAGACCCAGTACTTC TRBJ2-5 TRBV7-9 few TRBD2
CSASPTGLSHEQYF TGCAGTGCTAGTCCGACAGGCCTATCCCACGAGCAGTACTTC TRBJ2-7 TRBV20-1 NA NA
CASSPPQGRFDEQFF TGTGCCAGCTCACCACCGCAGGGTAGGTTCGATGAGCAGTTCTTC TRBJ2-1 TRBV18 NA NA
CASSEGFGGQLNEQFF TGTGCCAGCAGTGAAGGGTTCGGGGGACAGCTCAATGAGCAGTTCTTC TRBJ2-1 TRBV6-1 few NA
CAISGTGTLNSPLHF TGTGCCATCAGTGGGACCGGGACACTTAATTCACCCCTCCACTTT TRBJ1-6 TRBV10-3 NA NA
CASIPQKGSYEQYF TGTGCCAGCATCCCACAGAAGGGCTCCTACGAGCAGTACTTC TRBJ2-7 TRBV2 once NA
CSAPTGTSTDTQYF TGCAGTGCGCCGACAGGGACCAGCACAGATACGCAGTATTTT TRBJ2-3 TRBV20-1 NA TRBD1
CASSPRVKETQYF TGTGCCAGCAGTCCCCGGGTTAAGGAGACCCAGTACTTC TRBJ2-5 TRBV27 few NA
CASSYLWGEAQYF TGTGCCAGCAGTTACCTGTGGGGGGAGGCGCAGTATTTT TRBJ2-3 TRBV6-5 NA NA
CASSLSRDREFNEQFF TGTGCCAGCAGCTTGTCCCGGGACAGGGAGTTTAATGAGCAGTTCTTC TRBJ2-1 TRBV5-5 NA TRBD1
CASSYSGQGRNEQFF TGTGCCAGCAGTTACTCCGGACAGGGGCGTAATGAGCAGTTCTTC TRBJ2-1 TRBV6-5 NA TRBD1
CSARVPGRPQETQYF TGCAGTGCTAGAGTTCCAGGGCGACCTCAAGAGACCCAGTACTTC TRBJ2-5 TRBV20-1 NA NA
CASSGLASEQYF TGTGCCAGCAGTGGACTAGCGAGCGAGCAGTACTTC TRBJ2-7 TRBV28 NA TRBD2
CASSPGGRVQETQYF TGCGCCAGCAGCCCGGGCGGCAGAGTCCAAGAGACCCAGTACTTC TRBJ2-5 TRBV5-1 NA NA
CASSLPSDGYTF TGCGCCAGCAGCTTGCCGTCTGATGGCTACACCTTC TRBJ1-2 TRBV5-1 NA NA
CSASELAGDPREQYF TGCAGTGCTAGTGAACTAGCGGGGGACCCTAGGGAGCAGTACTTC TRBJ2-7 TRBV20-1 few TRBD2
CASSLAGTFGTPDTQYF TGTGCCAGCAGCTTAGCGGGGACGTTCGGGACGCCAGATACGCAGTATTTT TRBJ2-3 TRBV7-8 NA NA
CASSAGQGNYGYTF TGCGCCAGCAGCGCCGGACAGGGAAACTATGGCTACACCTTC TRBJ1-2 TRBV9 NA TRBD1
CASSLGREYEQYF TGTGCCAGCAGTTTGGGCAGGGAGTACGAGCAGTACTTC TRBJ2-7 TRBV27 few NA
CASSLDRGVEEKLFF TGCGCCAGCAGCTTGGACAGGGGTGTCGAGGAAAAACTGTTTTTT TRBJ1-4 TRBV5-1 NA TRBD1
CASSLAQGVGETQYF TGTGCCAGCAGCTTAGCACAGGGAGTTGGAGAGACCCAGTACTTC TRBJ2-5 TRBV7-6 once NA
CSAIPYGDEQFF TGCAGTGCTATCCCGTATGGGGATGAGCAGTTCTTC TRBJ2-1 TRBV20-1 NA NA
CASSYRQGVSGANVLTF TGTGCCAGCAGTTACCGGCAGGGGGTCTCTGGGGCCAACGTCCTGACTTTC TRBJ2-6 TRBV6-6 NA TRBD1
CASSPTGMNTEAFF TGTGCCAGCAGCCCGACAGGGATGAACACTGAAGCTTTCTTT TRBJ1-1 TRBV7-6 many TRBD1
CSARDGTPIGPQHF TGCAGTGCTAGAGATGGGACCCCGATAGGGCCCCAGCATTTT TRBJ1-5 TRBV20-1 NA NA
CASSPDSLSEQYF TGTGCCAGCAGCCCGGACAGTTTATCCGAGCAGTACTTC TRBJ2-7 TRBV6-1 NA NA
CASSHEPGIIQYF TGTGCCAGCAGCCACGAACCAGGTATCATTCAGTACTTC TRBJ2-4 TRBV3-1 once NA
CASSSAGTGIYNEQFF TGCGCCAGCAGCTCAGCCGGGACAGGGATCTACAATGAGCAGTTCTTC TRBJ2-1 TRBV5-1 NA TRBD1
CAITTSGGTDTQYF TGTGCCATTACGACTAGCGGGGGAACAGATACGCAGTATTTT TRBJ2-3 TRBV10-3 few TRBD2
CSVERGGADTQYF TGCAGCGTTGAAAGAGGGGGGGCAGATACGCAGTATTTT TRBJ2-3 TRBV29-1 NA NA
CASSQDELAGTVGTQYF TGCGCCAGCAGCCAAGATGAACTAGCGGGGACCGTCGGCACGCAGTATTTT TRBJ2-3 TRBV4-1 NA TRBD2
CASSLVVGGQETQYF TGTGCCAGCAGCTTAGTGGTAGGGGGCCAAGAGACCCAGTACTTC TRBJ2-5 TRBV7-2 NA NA
CASSLDSGYNSPLHF TGTGCCAGCAGCTTGGATTCAGGGTATAATTCACCCCTCCACTTT TRBJ1-6 TRBV5-4 NA NA
CASSSNAISADTQYF TGTGCCAGCAGCTCGAACGCCATTTCAGCAGATACGCAGTATTTT TRBJ2-3 TRBV4-2 NA NA
CASSLLDRYTGELFF TGTGCCAGCAGTTTATTGGACAGATACACCGGGGAGCTGTTTTTT TRBJ2-2 TRBV12-3/TRBV12-4 NA NA
CATSSRGGGVEQYF TGTGCCACCAGCTCTCGGGGTGGTGGGGTTGAGCAGTACTTC TRBJ2-4 TRBV15 once NA
CASRLTSQETQYF TGCGCCAGCAGACTGACTAGCCAAGAGACCCAGTACTTC TRBJ2-5 TRBV5-1 NA NA
CASSVAGWDHSYEQYF TGCGCCAGCAGCGTGGCGGGGTGGGACCATTCCTACGAGCAGTACTTC TRBJ2-7 TRBV5-1 few NA
CASSVGETSGELFF TGTGCCAGCAGCGTAGGGGAGACTAGCGGGGAGCTGTTTTTT TRBJ2-2 TRBV9 many NA
CASSRRTDFTEAFF TGCGCCAGCAGCCGCCGCACAGACTTCACTGAAGCTTTCTTT TRBJ1-1 TRBV4-1 NA NA
CSAPRVSNTEAFF TGCAGTGCCCCCAGGGTTTCGAACACTGAAGCTTTCTTT TRBJ1-1 TRBV20-1 NA NA
CASSTPNTEAFF TGTGCCAGCAGCACACCGAACACTGAAGCTTTCTTT TRBJ1-1 TRBV7-2 NA NA
CASSREPNEQYF TGTGCCAGCAGCCGGGAACCCAACGAGCAGTACTTC TRBJ2-7 TRBV6-5 few NA
CARMTGRTGELFF TGTGCCCGTATGACAGGGCGGACCGGGGAGCTGTTTTTT TRBJ2-2 TRBV10-3 once TRBD1
CASRKDRGLGGELFF TGTGCCAGCAGAAAAGACAGGGGGCTCGGCGGGGAGCTGTTTTTT TRBJ2-2 TRBV2 NA TRBD1
CASSLGPPYTGELFF TGCGCCAGCAGCCTGGGCCCTCCCTACACCGGGGAGCTGTTTTTT TRBJ2-2 TRBV5-1 NA NA
CASSLELWLGGVANGYTF TGTGCCAGCAGTTTAGAACTTTGGCTAGGGGGCGTAGCTAATGGCTACACCTTC TRBJ1-2 TRBV28 NA TRBD1
CASSQDRRGNTEAFF TGTGCCAGCAGCCAAGATCGGAGGGGTAACACTGAAGCTTTCTTT TRBJ1-1 TRBV3-1 NA NA
CTSNPGQGAEETQYF TGCACCAGTAATCCGGGACAGGGGGCTGAGGAGACCCAGTACTTC TRBJ2-5 TRBV1 few NA